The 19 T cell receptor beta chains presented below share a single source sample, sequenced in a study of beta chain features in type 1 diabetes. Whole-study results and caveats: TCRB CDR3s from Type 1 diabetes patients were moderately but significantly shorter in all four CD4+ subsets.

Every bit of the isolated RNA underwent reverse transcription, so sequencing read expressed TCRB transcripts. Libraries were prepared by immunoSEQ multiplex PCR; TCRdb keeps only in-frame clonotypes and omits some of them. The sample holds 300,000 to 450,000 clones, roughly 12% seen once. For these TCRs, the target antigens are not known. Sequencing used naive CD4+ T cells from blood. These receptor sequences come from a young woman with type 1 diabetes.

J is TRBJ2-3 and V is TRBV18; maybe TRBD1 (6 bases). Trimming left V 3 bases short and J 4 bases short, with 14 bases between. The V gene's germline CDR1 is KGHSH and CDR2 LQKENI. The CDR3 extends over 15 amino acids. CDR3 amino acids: CASSPGAVNSDTQYF. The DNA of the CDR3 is TGTGCCAGCTCACCGGGGGCGGTTAACTCAGATACGCAGTATTTT.

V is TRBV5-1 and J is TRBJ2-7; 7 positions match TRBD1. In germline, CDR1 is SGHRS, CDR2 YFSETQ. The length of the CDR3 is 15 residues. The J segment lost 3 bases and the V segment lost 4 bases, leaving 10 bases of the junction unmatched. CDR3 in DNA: TGCGCCAGCAGCCCCGCTCCGGGACAGAACTACGAGCAGTACTTC. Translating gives CASSPAPGQNYEQYF.

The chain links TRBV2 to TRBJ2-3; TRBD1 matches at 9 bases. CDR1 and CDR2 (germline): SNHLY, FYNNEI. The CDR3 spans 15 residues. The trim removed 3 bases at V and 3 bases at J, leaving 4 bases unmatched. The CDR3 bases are TGTGCCAGCAGTGAGTACAGGGGGCGAACAGATACGCAGTATTTT. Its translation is CASSEYRGRTDTQYF.

CDR3 sequence (DNA): TGCGCCAGCAGCCAAGACCGCAGCGGATCGAACACCGGGGAGCTGTTTTTT. It is translated as CASSQDRSGSNTGELFF. The chain combines TRBV4-3 with TRBJ2-2; TRBD2 is a possible D gene (5 bases). This CDR3 has 17 amino acids. Trimming removed 0 bases from V and 0 bases from J, with 11 bases in between. In germline, CDR1 is LGHNA, CDR2 YSLEER.

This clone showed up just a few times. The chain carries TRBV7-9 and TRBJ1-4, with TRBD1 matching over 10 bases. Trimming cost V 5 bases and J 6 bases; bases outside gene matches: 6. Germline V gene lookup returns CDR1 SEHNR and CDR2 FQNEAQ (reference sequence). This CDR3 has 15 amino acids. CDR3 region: CASSLGQGRDEKLFF. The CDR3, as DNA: TGTGCCAGCAGCCTGGGACAGGGGAGAGATGAAAAACTGTTTTTT.

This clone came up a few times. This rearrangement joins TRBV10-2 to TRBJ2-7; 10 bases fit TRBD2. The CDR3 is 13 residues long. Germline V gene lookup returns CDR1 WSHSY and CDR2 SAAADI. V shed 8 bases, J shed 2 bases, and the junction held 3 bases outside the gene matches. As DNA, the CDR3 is TGCGCCAGCTTTCTAGCGGGAGCCTACGAGCAGTACTTC. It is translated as CASFLAGAYEQYF.

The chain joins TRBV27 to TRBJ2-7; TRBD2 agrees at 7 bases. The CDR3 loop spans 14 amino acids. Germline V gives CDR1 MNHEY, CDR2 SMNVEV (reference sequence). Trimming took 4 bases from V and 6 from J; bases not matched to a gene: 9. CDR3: CASSSPLSGGEQYF. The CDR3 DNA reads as TGTGCCAGCAGTTCCCCTCTATCGGGGGGCGAGCAGTACTTC.

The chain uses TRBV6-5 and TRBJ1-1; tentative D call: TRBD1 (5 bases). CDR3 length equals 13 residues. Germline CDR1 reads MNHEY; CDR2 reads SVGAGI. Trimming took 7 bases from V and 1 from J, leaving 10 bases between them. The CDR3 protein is CASNRQWNTEAFF. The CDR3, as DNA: TGTGCCAGCAACCGACAGTGGAACACTGAAGCTTTCTTT.

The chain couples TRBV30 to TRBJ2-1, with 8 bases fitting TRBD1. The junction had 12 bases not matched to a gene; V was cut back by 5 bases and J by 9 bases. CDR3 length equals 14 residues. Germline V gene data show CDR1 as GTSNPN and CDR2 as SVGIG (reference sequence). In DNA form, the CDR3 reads TGTGCCTGGGGGCCGGGACAGGTTACAGGTGAGCAGTTCTTC. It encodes CAWGPGQVTGEQFF.

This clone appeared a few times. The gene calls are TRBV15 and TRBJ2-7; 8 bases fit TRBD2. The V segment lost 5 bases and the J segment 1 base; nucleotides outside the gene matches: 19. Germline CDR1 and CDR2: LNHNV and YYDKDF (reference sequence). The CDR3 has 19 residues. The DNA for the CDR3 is TGTGCCACCAGCCGCCGGGCCAAGGTGGCGGGAGGACAATCCTACGAGCAGTACTTC. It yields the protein CATSRRAKVAGGQSYEQYF.

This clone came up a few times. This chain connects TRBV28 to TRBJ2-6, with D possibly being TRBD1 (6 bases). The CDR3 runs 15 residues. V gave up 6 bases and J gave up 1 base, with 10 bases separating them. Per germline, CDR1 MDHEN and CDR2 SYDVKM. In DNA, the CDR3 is TGTGCCAGCAGACCACAGGGATCTGGGGCCAACGTCCTGACTTTC. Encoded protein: CASRPQGSGANVLTF.

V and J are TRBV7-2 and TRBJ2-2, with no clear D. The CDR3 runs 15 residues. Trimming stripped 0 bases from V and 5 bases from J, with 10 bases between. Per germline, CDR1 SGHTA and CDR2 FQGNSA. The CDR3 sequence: CASSLARTTTGELFF. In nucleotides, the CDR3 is TGTGCCAGCAGCTTAGCAAGAACAACGACCGGGGAGCTGTTTTTT.

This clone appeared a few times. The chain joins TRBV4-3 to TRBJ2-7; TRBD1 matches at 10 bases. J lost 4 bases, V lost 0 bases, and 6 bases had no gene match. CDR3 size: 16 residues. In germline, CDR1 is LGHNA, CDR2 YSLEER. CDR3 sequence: CASSQEEGQGIYEQYF. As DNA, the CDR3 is TGCGCCAGCAGCCAAGAAGAGGGACAGGGGATTTACGAGCAGTACTTC.

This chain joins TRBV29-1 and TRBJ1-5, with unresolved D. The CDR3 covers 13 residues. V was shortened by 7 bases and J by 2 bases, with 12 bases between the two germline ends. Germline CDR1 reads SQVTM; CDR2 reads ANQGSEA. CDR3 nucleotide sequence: TGCAGCGCCCAGACAATGGGCAATCAGCCCCAGCATTTT. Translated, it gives CSAQTMGNQPQHF.

The chain's CDR3 is CASSPPGKETQYF. The CDR3 DNA reads as TGTGCCAGTAGTCCGCCAGGGAAAGAGACCCAGTACTTC. This chain connects TRBV19 to TRBJ2-5; D perhaps matches TRBD1 (5 bases). The CDR3 totals 13 residues. V lost 5 bases and J 3 bases, leaving 10 bases between the germline ends. The germline gives CDR1 LNHDA, CDR2 SQIVND (reference sequence).

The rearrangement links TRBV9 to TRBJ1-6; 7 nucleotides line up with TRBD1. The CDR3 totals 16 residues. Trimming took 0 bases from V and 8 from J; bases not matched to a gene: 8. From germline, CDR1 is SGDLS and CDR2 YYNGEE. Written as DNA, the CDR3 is TGTGCCAGCAGCGTAGGGTTACAGGGGAGTTATTCACCCCTCCACTTT. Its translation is CASSVGLQGSYSPLHF.

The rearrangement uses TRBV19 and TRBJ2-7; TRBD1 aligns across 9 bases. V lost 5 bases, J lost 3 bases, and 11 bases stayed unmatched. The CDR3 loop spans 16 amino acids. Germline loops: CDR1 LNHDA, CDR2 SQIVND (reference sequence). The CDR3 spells CASSPSWDRAFYEQYF. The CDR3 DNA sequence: TGTGCCAGTAGTCCCTCCTGGGACAGGGCGTTCTACGAGCAGTACTTC.

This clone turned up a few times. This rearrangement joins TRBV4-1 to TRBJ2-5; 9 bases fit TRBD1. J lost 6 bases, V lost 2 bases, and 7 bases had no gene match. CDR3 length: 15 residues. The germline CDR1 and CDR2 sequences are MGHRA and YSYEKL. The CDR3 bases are TGCGCCAGCAGCCAACCTTGGGACAGGGAAAAGACCCAGTACTTC. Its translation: CASSQPWDREKTQYF.

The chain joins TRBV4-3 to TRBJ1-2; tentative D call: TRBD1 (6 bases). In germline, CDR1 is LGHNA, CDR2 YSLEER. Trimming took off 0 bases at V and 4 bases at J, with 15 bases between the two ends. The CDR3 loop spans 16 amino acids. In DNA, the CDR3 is TGCGCCAGCAGCCAAGAAACGCAGGGGAGAGGCTATGGCTACACCTTC. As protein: CASSQETQGRGYGYTF.